This T cell receptor (beta chain) was sequenced for a study of T cell changes during pregnancy in multiple sclerosis. Sequenced by immunoSEQ multiplex PCR; TCRdb stores in-frame clones only, minus some. The sample yields roughly 30,000 clones, over 75% seen once. V lost 0 bases and J 2 bases, leaving 8 bases between the germline ends. CDR3 size: 15 residues. In germline, CDR1 is MNHEY, CDR2 SVGAGI. The sample here was CD8+ T cells from peripheral blood mononuclear cells, taken after pregnancy. The TCR originated in a female donor with multiple sclerosis, enrolled in a pregnancy study. V and J are TRBV6-5 and TRBJ2-1; D is perhaps TRBD2 (6 bases). The CDR3 reads CASSYSGEAYNEQFF. The CDR3 bases are TGTGCCAGCAGTTACTCGGGGGAGGCCTACAATGAGCAGTTCTTC.